This TCR beta chain appears in the sequencing data of a study of post-analysis software for immune sequencing data. For the study at large: Progressive-relapsing, secondary progressive and relapsing-remitting multiple sclerosis were among the disease courses included.

Notes on the study in general: Normalized Chao1 diversity was significantly reduced in patients versus controls.

Worth noting for this clonotype: What it binds is not known.

Unique molecular identifiers tagged the TCR beta cDNA libraries. TCRdb re-called the PCR reads through MiXCR, storing one row per CDR3 protein. In the table there are around 710,000 distinct CDR3 sequences, about 45% of which are singletons. The receptor comes from a girl between 10 and 17 years old with multiple sclerosis. The specimen sequenced was blood.

The CDR3: CAISLGLAGVNEQFF. CDR3 nucleotide sequence: TGTGCCATCAGCCTGGGACTAGCGGGAGTGAATGAGCAGTTCTTC. The genes are TRBV10-3 and TRBJ2-1; 14 bases match TRBD2. The V gene end was trimmed by 6 bases and the J gene end by 7 bases; junction bases not matched to a gene: 5. Germline CDR1 is ENHRY and CDR2 is SYGVKD. CDR3 size: 15 residues.